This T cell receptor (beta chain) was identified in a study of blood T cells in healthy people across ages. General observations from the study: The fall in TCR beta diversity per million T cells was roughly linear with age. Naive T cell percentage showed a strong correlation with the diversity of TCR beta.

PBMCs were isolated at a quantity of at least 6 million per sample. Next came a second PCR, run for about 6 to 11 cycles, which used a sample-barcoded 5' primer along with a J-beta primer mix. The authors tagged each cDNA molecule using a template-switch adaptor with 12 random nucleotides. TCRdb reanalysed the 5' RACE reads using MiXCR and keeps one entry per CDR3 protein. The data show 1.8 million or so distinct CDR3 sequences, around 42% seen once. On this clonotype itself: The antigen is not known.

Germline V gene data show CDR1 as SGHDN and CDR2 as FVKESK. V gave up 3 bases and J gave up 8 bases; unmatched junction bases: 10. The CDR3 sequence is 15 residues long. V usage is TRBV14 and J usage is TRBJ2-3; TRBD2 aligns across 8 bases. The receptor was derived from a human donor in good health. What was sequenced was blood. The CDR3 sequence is CASSQVVGGASTQYF. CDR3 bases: TGTGCCAGCAGCCAGGTCGTCGGGGGGGCCTCTACGCAGTATTTT.